Below, 23 T cell receptor beta chains from the same sample are listed, as sequenced in a study of blood T cell repertoires in COVID-19. The data were produced by immunoSEQ multiplex PCR, yet TCRdb's version contains in-frame clones alone and is incomplete. The table lists over 200,000 clones, approximately 78% of them singletons, with roughly 12% in the top ten. Sequenced sample: peripheral blood. The origin of the receptors is a middle-aged woman with acute or convalescent COVID-19.

The sample holds one count of this clone. The CDR3 sequence: CALPRGASGYTF. The CDR3 region has the DNA TGTGCCCTCCCCCGGGGGGCGTCCGGCTACACCTTC. The chain combines TRBV27 with TRBJ1-2; tentatively, D is TRBD1 (6 bases). The CDR3 extends over 12 amino acids. The V gene's germline CDR1 is MNHEY and CDR2 SMNVEV (reference sequence). V lost 11 bases and J 8 bases, leaving 18 bases between the germline ends.

V gene TRBV18 combines with J gene TRBJ2-7; 8 nucleotides align to TRBD1. CDR3 length equals 16 residues. Germline CDR1 reads KGHSH; CDR2 reads LQKENI. V dropped 3 bases and J dropped 2; count of bases not matched to a gene: 9. Here the CDR3 DNA reads TGTGCCAGCTCACCCCCGCAGGGGGCGAACCCCTACGAGCAGTACTTC. Translated, it gives CASSPPQGANPYEQYF.

This chain connects TRBV13 to TRBJ1-3; D ambiguous. Germline CDR1 reads PRHDT; CDR2 reads FYEKMQ (reference sequence). V was shortened by 6 bases and J by 0 bases, with 6 bases between the two germline ends. The CDR3 covers 13 residues. The CDR3 nucleotides are TGTGCCAGCAGATACGGCTCTGGAAACACCATATATTTT. Its translation: CASRYGSGNTIYF.

The chain joins TRBV18 to TRBJ1-1; 7 bases are a match to TRBD1. Trimming took 6 bases from V and 0 from J; bases not matched to a gene: 10. The CDR3 runs to 16 residues. The germline CDR1 and CDR2 sequences are KGHSH and LQKENI. CDR3 nucleotides: TGTGCCAGCTCGCCCACCGGGACAGCGATGAACACTGAAGCTTTCTTT. Its protein product is CASSPTGTAMNTEAFF.

This clone was observed a single time. The chain is built from TRBV6-1 and TRBJ2-2; 9 bases agree with TRBD2. Germline-derived CDR1 and CDR2 are MNHNS and SASEGT. V trimming: 4 bases; J trimming: 3 bases; junction bases outside the gene matches: 6. CDR3 length: 16 residues. The CDR3 nucleotides read TGTGCCAGCAGTGGGCTAGCGGGAAGGTACACCGGGGAGCTGTTTTTT. This gives the protein CASSGLAGRYTGELFF.

This clone has just a few counts. CDR3 coding DNA: TGCGCCAGCAGCCCCACTAGCGGGACCTACGAGCAGTACTTC. This encodes CASSPTSGTYEQYF. J is TRBJ2-7 and V is TRBV4-3, with 10 bases lining up with TRBD2. V was clipped by 4 bases and J by 2 bases; unmatched bases: 2. The germline gives CDR1 LGHNA, CDR2 YSLEER. The CDR3 sequence is 14 residues long.

The chain joins TRBV6-2 or TRBV6-3 to TRBJ2-7; 7 positions match TRBD1. This CDR3 has 17 amino acids. Germline CDR1 is MNHEY and CDR2 is SVGEGT. V gave up 2 bases and J gave up 0 bases; unmatched junction bases: 10. The DNA for the CDR3 is TGTGCCAGCAGTTACGTCGCACGGGACAGTCTCTCCTACGAGCAGTACTTC. Its translation is CASSYVARDSLSYEQYF.

The chain carries TRBV6-2 or TRBV6-3 and TRBJ2-7, with D perhaps TRBD1 (6 bases). There are 13 residues in the CDR3. Deletions cut 5 bases from V and 6 bases from J, with 14 bases between. CDR1 is MNHEY, CDR2 SVGEGT, per germline. The CDR3 region has the DNA TGTGCCAGCAGTCCGACAGGAAGGAGCGAGCAGTACTTC. Translated, it gives CASSPTGRSEQYF.

This clone was seen a single time. This sample includes further DNA sequences coding for the same CDR3. The rearrangement joins TRBV5-4 to TRBJ2-1, with 7 bases fitting TRBD2. Germline CDR1 and CDR2: SGHNT and YYREEE (reference sequence). The CDR3 extends over 15 amino acids. V was clipped by 3 bases and J by 0 bases; unmatched bases: 3. DNA of the CDR3: TGTGCCAGCAGCTGGGGGGGGAGCTCCTACAATGAGCAGTTCTTC. Its protein is CASSWGGSSYNEQFF.

The chain links TRBV5-4 to TRBJ2-7; 15 positions agree with TRBD2. The CDR3 covers 16 residues. The germline gives CDR1 SGHNT, CDR2 YYREEE (reference sequence). Unmatched junction bases numbered 7, after V lost 4 bases and J lost 5 bases. CDR3 coding DNA: TGTGCCAGCAGCACCGGACTAGCGGGAGGGCCCGACGAGCAGTACTTC. This sequence encodes CASSTGLAGGPDEQYF.

J is TRBJ2-7 and V is TRBV4-3, with TRBD1 as a possible D gene (5 bases). V was trimmed by 2 bases and J by 2 bases, leaving 10 bases between them. CDR3 length: 14 amino acids. Looked up from germline, CDR1 is LGHNA and CDR2 is YSLEER. DNA for the CDR3: TGCGCCAGCAGCCAACGGAGACAGCCCTACGAGCAGTACTTC. Its protein is CASSQRRQPYEQYF.

The chain combines TRBV24-1 with TRBJ2-6, with 7 nucleotides matching TRBD2. The germline CDR1 and CDR2 sequences are KGHDR and SFDVKD. The CDR3 extends over 20 amino acids. V shed 4 bases, J shed 0 bases, and the junction held 14 bases outside the gene matches. The chain's CDR3 is CATSDPTLGGGNSGANVLTF. The CDR3 DNA sequence: TGTGCCACCAGTGACCCCACTCTTGGCGGGGGAAACTCTGGGGCCAACGTCCTGACTTTC.

The genes are TRBV20-1 and TRBJ2-7; 7 bases line up with TRBD1. Germline CDR1 and CDR2: DFQATT and SNEGSKA (reference sequence). The length of the CDR3 is 15 residues. Unmatched junction bases numbered 15, after V lost 3 bases and J lost 7 bases. DNA of the CDR3: TGCAGTGCTAGTAAGGGGACAGACCCATTCAGGGAGCAGTACTTC. Translated, it gives CSASKGTDPFREQYF.

The rearrangement uses TRBV5-6 and TRBJ1-5; 7 bases are shared with TRBD1. The CDR3 covers 15 residues. Germline CDR1 SGHDT, CDR2 YYEEEE. V gave up 4 bases and J gave up 3 bases; unmatched junction bases: 7. CDR3 protein: CASSLTGTDNQPQHF. The CDR3, as DNA: TGTGCCAGCAGCCTCACCGGGACAGACAATCAGCCCCAGCATTTT. Supplemented by reference TRBV5-6 and TRBJ1-5, the full variable domain reads DAGVTQSPTHLIKTRGQQVTLRCSPKSGHDTVSWYQQALGQGPQFIFQYYEEEERQRGNFPDRFSGHQFPNYSSELNVNALLLGDSALYLCASSLTGTDNQPQHFGDGTRLSIL.

The genes are TRBV2 and TRBJ2-7; 7 bases match TRBD1. J was trimmed by 1 base and V by 4 bases; bases with no gene match: 10. Germline V gives CDR1 SNHLY, CDR2 FYNNEI. This CDR3 spans 16 amino acids. CDR3 sequence (DNA): TGTGCCAGCAGTGCCCCCGTTGGGGACAGTTCCTACGAGCAGTACTTC. Its protein is CASSAPVGDSSYEQYF.

J is TRBJ1-1 and V is TRBV3-1 (or the pseudogene TRBV3-2); D not certain. The germline gives CDR1 LGHDT, CDR2 YNNKEL (reference sequence). The CDR3 sequence is 12 residues long. Trimming took off 4 bases at V and 2 bases at J, with 5 bases between the two ends. CDR3 DNA: TGTGCCAGCAGCCGAGGCAACACTGAAGCTTTCTTT. Translation: CASSRGNTEAFF.

This clone was observed a few times. The CDR3 coding sequence is TGTGCCTGGAGTGGAACTAACACAGATACGCAGTATTTT. Protein sequence: CAWSGTNTDTQYF. The V and J genes are TRBV30 and TRBJ2-3, with D unresolved. CDR1 GTSNPN and CDR2 SVGIG come from the germline V gene (reference sequence). V dropped 1 base and J dropped 2 bases, with 7 bases sitting between them. The CDR3 spans 13 residues.

This sequence joins TRBV10-2 and TRBJ2-7, with 9 positions matching TRBD2. The germline V gene encodes CDR1 WSHSY and CDR2 SAAADI. The CDR3 extends over 15 amino acids. The V segment lost 2 bases and the J segment 1 base; nucleotides outside the gene matches: 3. This CDR3 is CASSERLAGSYEQYF. Written as DNA, the CDR3 is TGCGCCAGCAGTGAGCGGCTAGCGGGATCCTACGAGCAGTACTTC.

The rearrangement links TRBV11-2 to TRBJ2-3; TRBD2 agrees at 14 bases. The CDR3 extends over 15 amino acids. V trimming: 7 bases; J trimming: 6 bases; junction bases outside the gene matches: 6. In germline, CDR1 is SGHAT, CDR2 FQNNGV. This chain's CDR3 is CASNRLAGGGDTQYF. CDR3 bases: TGTGCCAGCAACCGACTAGCGGGAGGGGGGGATACGCAGTATTTT.

As for this clone: The sample carries other DNA sequences with the same CDR3. J is TRBJ2-3 and V is TRBV5-1, with 7 bases fitting TRBD2. The CDR3 extends over 15 amino acids. Per germline, CDR1 SGHRS and CDR2 YFSETQ. V lost 2 bases and J lost 3; bases outside the gene matches: 6. The CDR3 region is CASSLSGGGTDTQYF. The CDR3 DNA is TGCGCCAGCAGCTTATCGGGAGGAGGTACAGATACGCAGTATTTT.

This clone was observed a handful of times. The chain recombines TRBV13 with TRBJ2-1, with 12 bases aligning to TRBD2. Germline CDR1 reads PRHDT; CDR2 reads FYEKMQ (reference sequence). V lost 0 bases to trimming and J lost 7 bases; unmatched junction nucleotides: 7. The CDR3 runs to 17 residues. CDR3 protein: CASSLGLAGGLSNEQFF. The CDR3 DNA reads as TGTGCCAGCAGCTTAGGTCTAGCGGGGGGGCTAAGTAATGAGCAGTTCTTC.

The CDR3 nucleotides read TGTGCCAGCAGCACAAGCGGGGGGGCAGATACGCAGTATTTT. Protein: CASSTSGGADTQYF. The J gene is TRBJ2-3, the V gene TRBV13; TRBD2 matches at 10 bases. V was clipped by 5 bases and J by 4 bases; unmatched bases: 3. The CDR3 spans 14 residues. Germline V gene lookup returns CDR1 PRHDT and CDR2 FYEKMQ (reference sequence).

The chain links TRBV7-2 to TRBJ1-1, with D possibly TRBD1 on 6 matching bases. The germline V gene encodes CDR1 SGHTA and CDR2 FQGNSA. V lost 4 bases, J lost 4 bases, and 10 bases lay in between. The CDR3 consists of 13 residues. The chain's CDR3 is CASSSQGTTEAFF. The CDR3 DNA is TGTGCCAGCAGCTCCCAGGGGACCACTGAAGCTTTCTTT.